The entry below gives a single T cell receptor (beta chain) sequence along with its context. Its antigen is not identified. Clones were sequenced by immunoSEQ multiplex PCR, and TCRdb holds only the in-frame ones, with some missing. The profile shows approximately 2.5 million clones, 93% of them singletons. Germline CDR1 SGDLS, CDR2 YYNGEE. V lost 3 bases and J 6 bases, leaving 19 bases between the germline ends. The CDR3 contains 15 residues. The sample originates from a study of shared clonotypes between healthy human individuals. Study outcomes and limitations: The study drew on few donors, limiting represented genetic and exposure-history diversity. It was the non-shared clonotypes that had lower generation probabilities than clonotypes shared by all four donors. Researchers sampled only blood; tissue repertoires likely differ.

The sequenced material came from naive CD4+ T cells from PBMCs. Subset reported: CD45RA+ positively selected. This TCR was sampled from a man aged 18 to 29 in good health. Some clones in this sample may be carry-over from other donors' samples. This chain connects TRBV9 to TRBJ2-7; the D gene is possibly TRBD1 (6 bases). CDR3 region: CASSGTQGPRGEQYF. For the CDR3, the DNA is TGTGCCAGCAGCGGGACACAGGGACCCCGGGGCGAGCAGTACTTC.